This paragraph reports one T cell receptor beta chain. CDR3 size: 16 residues. V lost 2 bases and J lost 5; bases outside the gene matches: 7. Germline CDR1 LGHDT, CDR2 YNNKEL (reference sequence). The authors' processing: By means of reference gene primer amplification, nucleated cell counts were estimated. TCRdb's table, derived via immunoSEQ multiplex PCR, lists solely in-frame clones and lacks some. V and J calls and clone size are given by that table; D and trimming were obtained from the DNA. The table records 130,000 or so clones, 80% to 90% of them present only once. This record comes from a study of blood T cell repertoires in COVID-19. About the research overall: The United States, Italy and Spain were the sources of the acute and convalescent COVID-19 samples. The cDNA or gDNA used as material had been derived from T cells, B-cell-depleted T cells, or PBMCs.

The V and J genes are TRBV3-1 (or the pseudogene TRBV3-2) and TRBJ2-1, with 9 positions matching TRBD1. Sequenced input: peripheral blood. The source is a human donor in a cohort sampled during active COVID-19. This CDR3 reads CASSQPTGGRNNEQFF. CDR3 DNA sequence: TGTGCCAGCAGCCAACCGACAGGGGGACGCAACAATGAGCAGTTCTTC.